The next 31 T cell receptor beta chains were all read from a single sample in a study of T-cell reconstitution after alpha-beta-depleted transplantation in children. Library preparation (for TCRbeta) was performed with unique molecular identifiers. TCRdb passed the PCR reads through MiXCR, listing each CDR3 protein once. The data contain some 300,000 distinct CDR3 sequences, 6% to 10% of them singletons. General study points: Diversity and T-cell counts at one year after transplant derived mostly from new T cells.

Antigens of these TCRs are unknown. The sequenced sample was peripheral blood, obtained 360 days after TCRalphabeta/CD19-depleted stem cell transplant. The receptors here all came from a female patient between 2 and 15 years old who had a stem cell transplant for Fanconi anemia, so the T cells may come from the graft donor.

This clonotype occurred many times. The chain couples TRBV20-1 to TRBJ2-3; TRBD2 agrees at 7 bases. The CDR3 runs to 13 residues. Germline V gene sequence: CDR1 DFQATT, CDR2 SNEGSKA (reference sequence). Trimming at V came to 1 base and at J to 14 bases, leaving 12 bases not matched to a gene. CDR3 bases: TGCAGTGCTAGAGTTGCGGGAGCACCTGTTATGTATTTT. Translating it yields CSARVAGAPVMYF.

This clonotype came up many times. This rearrangement joins TRBV30 to TRBJ2-1; tentative D call: TRBD2 (5 bases). Germline values: CDR1 GTSNPN, CDR2 SVGIG (reference sequence). V lost 0 bases and J 8 bases, leaving 11 bases between the germline ends. The CDR3 loop spans 13 amino acids. The CDR3 DNA sequence: TGTGCCTGGAGTGTTGAGCGGCACCATGAGCAGTTCTTC. It yields the protein CAWSVERHHEQFF. Looking up the rest from reference TRBV30 and TRBJ2-1 gives the full variable domain: SQTIHQWPATLVQPVGSPLSLECTVEGTSNPNLYWYRQAAGRGLQLLFYSVGIGQISSEVPQNLSASRPQDRQFILSSKKLLLSDSGFYLCAWSVERHHEQFFGPGTRLTVL.

The rearrangement joins TRBV18 to TRBJ2-3; D is undetermined. There are 15 residues in the CDR3. Per the germline V gene, CDR1 is KGHSH and CDR2 is LQKENI. Trimming stripped 6 bases from V and 0 bases from J, with 13 bases between. The CDR3 is CASSPRRLSTDTQYF. CDR3 sequence (DNA): TGTGCCAGCTCCCCTCGGCGACTTAGCACAGATACGCAGTATTTT.

In its sample, this clonotype was seen a few times. This chain uses TRBV28 with TRBJ1-5; 9 bases align to TRBD1. Germline V gene lookup returns CDR1 MDHEN and CDR2 SYDVKM. V was clipped by 6 bases and J by 1 base; unmatched bases: 7. This CDR3 contains 16 residues. The CDR3 loop reads CASSTSGTGSNQPQHF. The CDR3 nucleotides read TGTGCCAGCAGCACCTCAGGGACAGGGAGCAATCAGCCCCAGCATTTT. The full variable domain, completed using reference TRBV28 and TRBJ1-5, is DVKVTQSSRYLVKRTGEKVFLECVQDMDHENMFWYRQDPGLGLRLIYFSYDVKMKEKGDIPEGYSVSREKKERFSLILESASTNQTSMYLCASSTSGTGSNQPQHFGDGTRLSIL.

This clonotype was found many times. This chain links TRBV4-2 with TRBJ2-1; 10 positions agree with TRBD1. CDR3 length: 16 amino acids. Germline V gene lookup returns CDR1 LGHNA and CDR2 YNFKEQ. The V gene end was trimmed by 0 bases and the J gene end by 9 bases; junction bases not matched to a gene: 8. This chain's CDR3 is CASSQEARTGGSEQFF. In nucleotides, the CDR3 is TGTGCCAGCAGCCAAGAAGCCCGGACAGGGGGTAGTGAGCAGTTCTTC.

There are many counts of this clonotype. The genes are TRBV28 and TRBJ1-6; TRBD1 might be the D (5 bases). The germline CDR1 and CDR2 sequences are MDHEN and SYDVKM. CDR3 length: 15 amino acids. Trimming took off 5 bases at V and 7 bases at J, with 15 bases between the two ends. CDR3 sequence (DNA): TGTGCCAGCAGTCACAGGACGGGCGGGAATTCACCCCTCCACTTT. Its translation is CASSHRTGGNSPLHF.

This clonotype was observed many times. The V and J genes are TRBV9 and TRBJ1-2; a possible D gene is TRBD1 (5 bases). The V end was cut by 0 bases, the J end by 3 bases, with 12 bases between. CDR1 and CDR2 from the germline V gene are SGDLS and YYNGEE. The CDR3 length is 15 residues. The CDR3 is CASSVGGTMDYGYTF. The CDR3 nucleotides are TGTGCCAGCAGCGTAGGAGGGACGATGGACTATGGCTACACCTTC.

This clonotype showed up many times. The chain employs TRBV7-6 and TRBJ2-1; 8 bases align to TRBD1. Losses at the gene ends were 1 base for V and 7 bases for J; bases not matched to a gene: 6. In germline, CDR1 is SGHVS, CDR2 FNYEAQ. There are 15 residues in the CDR3. CDR3 sequence: CASSLGAGGLNEQFF. DNA for the CDR3: TGTGCCAGCAGCTTAGGGGCAGGGGGCTTGAATGAGCAGTTCTTC. The full variable domain, its missing parts supplied by reference TRBV7-6 and TRBJ2-1, is GAGVSQSPRYKVTKRGQDVALRCDPISGHVSLYWYRQALGQGPEFLTYFNYEAQQDKSGLPNDRFSAERPEGSISTLTIQRTEQRDSAMYRCASSLGAGGLNEQFFGPGTRLTVL.

This clonotype appeared many times. V gene TRBV6-5 combines with J gene TRBJ2-3; possibly TRBD1 for D (5 bases). This CDR3 has 11 residues. V shed 7 bases and J shed 4 bases, with 6 bases lying between them. From germline, CDR1 is MNHEY and CDR2 SVGAGI. The CDR3 reads CASKGSDTQYF. In nucleotides, the CDR3 is TGTGCCAGCAAGGGGTCAGATACGCAGTATTTT.

This clonotype was seen many times. The chain employs TRBV24-1 and TRBJ1-5, with D perhaps TRBD1 (5 bases). The V gene lost 4 bases and the J gene lost 3 bases, with 12 bases spanning the gap. CDR1 is KGHDR, CDR2 SFDVKD, per germline. The CDR3 consists of 15 residues. In DNA, the CDR3 is TGTGCCACCAGTGAGCCGGGGCCTTCCAATCAGCCCCAGCATTTT. Translation gives CATSEPGPSNQPQHF.

The chain is built from TRBV6-5 and TRBJ1-4; the D gene is possibly TRBD1 (5 bases). The V gene lost 2 bases and the J gene lost 8 bases, with 15 bases spanning the gap. Germline V CDR1 and CDR2: MNHEY, SVGAGI. This CDR3 has 15 residues. This CDR3 reads CASSYLGGGYEKLFF. The CDR3 nucleotides are TGTGCCAGCAGTTACCTCGGGGGAGGTTACGAAAAACTGTTTTTT.

This clonotype was seen many times. J is TRBJ1-1 and V is TRBV15; possibly TRBD1 for D (6 bases). This CDR3 has 15 residues. Germline loops: CDR1 LNHNV, CDR2 YYDKDF (reference sequence). The germline V and J ends were trimmed by 0 bases and 4 bases, with 12 bases remaining between them. CDR3 residues: CATSRDRGWGTEAFF. In nucleotides, the CDR3 is TGTGCCACCAGCAGAGACAGGGGATGGGGCACTGAAGCTTTCTTT. The complete variable domain, with remaining parts taken from reference TRBV15 and TRBJ1-1, reads DAMVIQNPRYQVTQFGKPVTLSCSQTLNHNVMYWYQQKSSQAPKLLFHYYDKDFNNEADTPDNFQSRRPNTSFCFLDIRSPGLGDTAMYLCATSRDRGWGTEAFFGQGTRLTVV.

Of note for this clonotype: This sequence may be a read error, since a much larger clone differs from it by one base. The V gene is TRBV5-1, the J gene TRBJ2-3; D ambiguous. The CDR3 contains 11 residues. The germline gives CDR1 SGHRS, CDR2 YFSETQ. The CDR3 DNA reads TGCGCCAGCAGATTGGTAGATACGCTGTATTTT. Protein sequence: CASRLVDTLYF.

The chain recombines TRBV6-1 with TRBJ1-1; D is possibly TRBD1 (5 bases). Looked up from germline, CDR1 is MNHNS and CDR2 is SASEGT. V lost 3 bases and J 4 bases, leaving 15 bases between the germline ends. CDR3 length equals 15 residues. The CDR3 is CASSEPGGTGTEAFF. The CDR3 bases are TGTGCCAGCAGTGAGCCGGGGGGAACCGGCACTGAAGCTTTCTTT.

The CDR3 DNA reads as TGTGCCAGCAGCCAACGACCGGGACAGATCCCTCCTAGAGTCTACAATGAGCAGTTCTTC. It is translated as CASSQRPGQIPPRVYNEQFF. The chain uses TRBV14 and TRBJ2-1; TRBD1 aligns across 7 bases. V dropped 2 bases and J dropped 3; count of bases not matched to a gene: 19. Germline-derived CDR1 and CDR2 are SGHDN and FVKESK. The CDR3 totals 20 residues.

This clonotype was observed at least ten times. V and J are TRBV20-1 and TRBJ2-5; the D gene is possibly TRBD2 (6 bases). In germline, CDR1 is DFQATT, CDR2 SNEGSKA (reference sequence). The CDR3 totals 14 residues. Trimming took 0 bases from V and 4 from J, leaving 12 bases between them. DNA of the CDR3: TGCAGTGCTAGAGATCGGCGGGGACGAGAGACCCAGTACTTC. Protein product: CSARDRRGRETQYF.

This clonotype appeared a few times. The CDR3 region is CASSYTQGVRTDTQYF. In DNA form, the CDR3 reads TGTGCCAGCAGCTATACACAGGGCGTGAGGACAGATACGCAGTATTTT. The chain employs TRBV5-4 and TRBJ2-3, with D perhaps TRBD1 (6 bases). The CDR3 covers 16 residues. CDR1 and CDR2 (germline): SGHNT, YYREEE (reference sequence). The ends were cut back, 3 bases at V and 3 bases at J, with 17 bases in the middle.

This clonotype was counted many times. The chain combines TRBV20-1 with TRBJ2-7; possibly TRBD1 or TRBD2 for D (6 bases each). The CDR3 has 13 amino acids. V lost 3 bases to trimming and J lost 3 bases, with 12 bases between them. Germline lookup yields CDR1 DFQATT and CDR2 SNEGSKA (reference sequence). CDR3 nucleotide sequence: TGCAGTGCTAGTAGGGGGGTAAACTACGAGCAGTACTTC. Translation: CSASRGVNYEQYF.

The chain links TRBV19 to TRBJ1-6, with D perhaps TRBD1 (5 bases). The CDR3 contains 14 residues. Germline CDR1 and CDR2: LNHDA and SQIVND (reference sequence). The germline V and J ends were trimmed by 2 bases and 10 bases, with 12 bases remaining between them. DNA of the CDR3: TGTGCCAGTAGTATACGGGACCTCGACTCACCCCTCCACTTT. As protein: CASSIRDLDSPLHF.

This clonotype was recorded many times. The chain has TRBV28 and TRBJ1-5, with TRBD1 as a possible D gene (5 bases). The CDR3 has 14 residues. V lost 3 bases, J lost 3 bases, and 9 bases lay in between. The V gene's germline CDR1 is MDHEN and CDR2 SYDVKM. The CDR3 is CASSLGGYNQPQHF. CDR3 bases: TGTGCCAGCAGTTTGGGGGGTTACAATCAGCCCCAGCATTTT.

V usage is TRBV5-1 and J usage is TRBJ2-2; TRBD2 aligns across 8 bases. CDR1 and CDR2 from the germline V gene are SGHRS and YFSETQ. There are 15 residues in the CDR3. Unmatched junction bases numbered 7, after V lost 6 bases and J lost 3 bases. The CDR3 DNA follows: TGCGCCAGCACTACCCGGGAGGGTTACACCGGGGAGCTGTTTTTT. This codes for CASTTREGYTGELFF. Supplemented by reference TRBV5-1 and TRBJ2-2, the full variable domain reads KAGVTQTPRYLIKTRGQQVTLSCSPISGHRSVSWYQQTPGQGLQFLFEYFSETQRNKGNFPGRFSGRQFSNSRSEMNVSTLELGDSALYLCASTTREGYTGELFFGEGSRLTVL.

Many counts were recorded for this clonotype. The chain's CDR3 is CASSVGGGLTGELFF. CDR3 in DNA: TGTGCCAGCAGCGTGGGAGGGGGGTTAACCGGGGAGCTGTTTTTT. This sequence joins TRBV9 and TRBJ2-2; TRBD2 might be the D (7 bases). From germline, CDR1 is SGDLS and CDR2 YYNGEE. This CDR3 is 15 amino acids long. Between the trimmed V and J ends, which lost 2 bases and 5 bases, there was a span of 13 bases.

This clonotype has a count of ten or more. The chain uses TRBV2 and TRBJ2-2; D is possibly TRBD2 (5 bases). Germline V gives CDR1 SNHLY, CDR2 FYNNEI. Between the trimmed V and J ends, which lost 3 bases and 1 base, there was a span of 12 bases. The CDR3 length is 16 residues. The DNA for the CDR3 is TGTGCCAGCAGTGAGGAGGACTCCTTGAACACCGGGGAGCTGTTTTTT. Its protein product is CASSEEDSLNTGELFF.

This clonotype was seen repeatedly, ten times or more. The CDR3 loop is CASSLGTGGDEQYV. In nucleotides, the CDR3 is TGCGCCAGCAGCCTAGGGACAGGCGGCGACGAGCAGTACGTC. V gene TRBV5-1 combines with J gene TRBJ2-7; 8 nucleotides align to TRBD1. Per the germline V gene, CDR1 is SGHRS and CDR2 is YFSETQ. This CDR3 spans 14 amino acids. V shed 4 bases and J 5 bases; nucleotides not matched to a gene: 8.

The table lists this clonotype with many counts. The chain is built from TRBV5-1 and TRBJ2-2; the D gene could be TRBD1 or TRBD2 (6 bases each). There are 14 residues in the CDR3. Germline CDR1 is SGHRS and CDR2 is YFSETQ. The germline V and J ends were trimmed by 0 bases and 6 bases, with 9 bases remaining between them. In DNA form, the CDR3 reads TGCGCCAGCAGCTTGGCGGGGGCAGCCGGGGAGCTGTTTTTT. Encoded protein: CASSLAGAAGELFF. Drawing the rest from reference TRBV5-1 and TRBJ2-2, the complete variable domain is KAGVTQTPRYLIKTRGQQVTLSCSPISGHRSVSWYQQTPGQGLQFLFEYFSETQRNKGNFPGRFSGRQFSNSRSEMNVSTLELGDSALYLCASSLAGAAGELFFGEGSRLTVL.

This clonotype was seen ten or more times. The chain carries TRBV20-1 and TRBJ2-7; no reliable D call. V gave up 2 bases and J gave up 6 bases, with 11 bases separating them. The length of the CDR3 is 12 residues. Germline V CDR1 and CDR2: DFQATT, SNEGSKA (reference sequence). CDR3 nucleotides: TGCAGTGCTAGATTTATCGGAAGCGAGCAGTACTTC. Amino acid sequence: CSARFIGSEQYF.

This clonotype has more than one count but fewer than ten. The rearrangement links TRBV11-2 to TRBJ2-3; tentatively, D is TRBD1 or TRBD2 (5 bases each). V was pared by 2 bases and J by 5 bases, with 20 bases between. Per the germline V gene, CDR1 is SGHAT and CDR2 is FQNNGV. The CDR3 totals 17 residues. As DNA, the CDR3 is TGTGCCAGCAGCTTACACCCGGGGCTAATAAGTGGAGATACGCAGTATTTT. Encoded protein: CASSLHPGLISGDTQYF.

There are many counts of this clonotype. The chain is built from TRBV20-1 and TRBJ1-4; D is uncertain. Germline V lookup: CDR1 DFQATT, CDR2 SNEGSKA (reference sequence). V was clipped by 6 bases and J by 1 base, with 12 bases between them. The CDR3 runs 14 residues. For the CDR3, the DNA is TGCAGTGCGGCTGTTGGTGTAACTAATGAAAAACTGTTTTTT. Translated, it gives CSAAVGVTNEKLFF.

This clonotype has at least ten counts. V gene TRBV10-3 combines with J gene TRBJ2-2; 8 bases line up with TRBD2. The CDR3 is 15 amino acids. Germline-derived CDR1 and CDR2 are ENHRY and SYGVKD. With 6 bases clipped from V and 3 bases from J, the junction kept 6 bases outside the gene matches. CDR3 in amino acids: CAISNGLAHTGELFF. CDR3 sequence (DNA): TGTGCCATCAGCAACGGACTAGCCCACACCGGGGAGCTGTTTTTT.

This clonotype was observed at least ten times. This chain links TRBV3-1 with TRBJ2-5; D call uncertain. This CDR3 has 12 amino acids. CDR1 and CDR2 (germline): LGHDT, YNNKEL (reference sequence). V lost 1 base, J lost 6 bases, and 6 bases lay in between. The DNA for the CDR3 is TGTGCCAGCAGCCAAGGGGCACAGACCCAGTACTTC. This sequence encodes CASSQGAQTQYF.

This clonotype was found many times. This sequence joins TRBV12-3 or TRBV12-4 and TRBJ1-4, with D maybe TRBD1 (5 bases). Trimming removed 7 bases from V and 0 bases from J, with 9 bases in between. This CDR3 has 14 residues. The CDR3 here is CASTLTATNEKLFF. CDR3 DNA sequence: TGTGCCAGCACCTTGACAGCAACTAATGAAAAACTGTTTTTT.